A single sample gave rise to the 14 T cell receptor beta chains below, sequenced in a study of blood T cell repertoires in COVID-19. TCRdb's table, derived via immunoSEQ multiplex PCR, lists solely in-frame clones and lacks some. The sample carries 30,000 to 35,000 clones, approximately 88% recorded once. What was sequenced was peripheral blood. Source of these receptors: a man aged 60 to 75 with active COVID-19.

This chain's CDR3 is CASSVGTSGAYEQYF. CDR3 coding DNA: TGTGCCAGCAGCGTAGGGACTAGCGGAGCCTACGAGCAGTACTTC. The V gene is TRBV9, the J gene TRBJ2-7; 10 bases line up with TRBD2. Germline V gene data show CDR1 as SGDLS and CDR2 as YYNGEE. V lost 0 bases and J lost 2; bases outside the gene matches: 2. The CDR3 sequence is 15 residues long.

The gene calls are TRBV7-2 and TRBJ2-3; no clear D gene. The CDR3 extends over 15 amino acids. V was trimmed by 1 base and J by 2 bases, leaving 10 bases between them. The germline CDR1 and CDR2 sequences are SGHTA and FQGNSA. CDR3 loop: CASSLVSSYTDTQYF. The CDR3 DNA follows: TGTGCCAGCAGCTTAGTAAGCTCATACACAGATACGCAGTATTTT.

The chain joins TRBV20-1 to TRBJ2-7; D unclear. Germline V CDR1 and CDR2: DFQATT, SNEGSKA (reference sequence). V was clipped by 5 bases and J by 5 bases, with 7 bases between them. CDR3 length: 10 residues. CDR3 protein: CSALRDEQYF. The CDR3 nucleotides are TGCAGTGCTTTGAGAGACGAGCAGTACTTC.

A single count supports this clone. This rearrangement joins TRBV6-6 to TRBJ2-5, with 8 bases fitting TRBD2. In germline, CDR1 is MNHNY, CDR2 SVGAGI (reference sequence). V shed 5 bases, J shed 12 bases, and the junction held 11 bases outside the gene matches. The CDR3 sequence is 13 residues long. CDR3 nucleotides: TGTGCCAGCAGTATGTGGACTAGCCCTAAAAAGTACTTC. Amino acids: CASSMWTSPKKYF.

J is TRBJ2-7 and V is TRBV11-2; 10 bases fit TRBD1. Germline V gives CDR1 SGHAT, CDR2 FQNNGV. The CDR3 covers 14 residues. The V and J ends lost 7 bases and 3 bases, in that order; junction bases with no gene match: 6. The chain's CDR3 is CASTWTGGLYEQYF. In DNA form, the CDR3 reads TGTGCCAGCACCTGGACAGGGGGTCTCTACGAGCAGTACTTC.

This rearrangement joins TRBV7-2 to TRBJ1-6; D is unresolved. The germline V gene has CDR1 SGHTA and CDR2 FQGNSA. Trimming shortened V by 5 bases and J by 0 bases, and 14 bases separated the two germline ends. This CDR3 has 17 residues. In nucleotides, the CDR3 is TGTGCCAGCAGCCCCGCGGCGTTGAGCTCCTATAATTCACCCCTCCACTTT. As protein: CASSPAALSSYNSPLHF.

The J gene is TRBJ2-3, the V gene TRBV19; 9 bases align to TRBD2. The germline CDR1 and CDR2 sequences are LNHDA and SQIVND (reference sequence). Trimming removed 9 bases from V and 0 bases from J; junction bases left unmatched: 4. The CDR3 consists of 14 residues. CDR3 residues: CASRTSGSTDTQYF. The CDR3 DNA reads as TGTGCCAGCAGAACTAGCGGGAGCACAGATACGCAGTATTTT.

The chain links TRBV18 to TRBJ2-3; D perhaps matches TRBD2 (7 bases). The CDR3 contains 13 residues. Between the trimmed V and J ends, which lost 8 bases and 2 bases, there was a span of 11 bases. Per germline, CDR1 KGHSH and CDR2 LQKENI. In DNA form, the CDR3 reads TGTGCCAGCAGAGGGGGGGCCACAGATACGCAGTATTTT. This sequence encodes CASRGGATDTQYF.

The V call is TRBV10-3, the J call TRBJ2-7, with D tentatively TRBD2 (6 bases). The CDR3 sequence is 14 residues long. From germline, CDR1 is ENHRY and CDR2 SYGVKD. Trimming removed 0 bases from V and 3 bases from J, with 9 bases in between. The CDR3 loop reads CAISESSGFYEQYF. The CDR3 DNA follows: TGTGCCATCAGTGAGTCGAGCGGGTTCTACGAGCAGTACTTC.

This chain uses TRBV19 with TRBJ1-1; 7 bases are shared with TRBD1. Trimming cost V 3 bases and J 1 base; bases outside gene matches: 8. Germline V gives CDR1 LNHDA, CDR2 SQIVND (reference sequence). The CDR3 is made up of 16 amino acids. CDR3 sequence (DNA): TGTGCCAGTAGTATCCCTCTAGACAGGGCGAACACTGAAGCTTTCTTT. Protein product: CASSIPLDRANTEAFF.

The chain recombines TRBV20-1 with TRBJ2-3; 10 positions agree with TRBD2. The CDR3 spans 16 residues. J was trimmed by 1 base and V by 3 bases; bases with no gene match: 7. The germline V gene encodes CDR1 DFQATT and CDR2 SNEGSKA (reference sequence). The CDR3 DNA reads as TGCAGTGCTAGTGGGCTAGCGGGAGCCCGCACAGATACGCAGTATTTT. The encoded protein is CSASGLAGARTDTQYF.

The chain uses TRBV7-9 and TRBJ2-1, with a weak D call TRBD2 (5 bases). The V gene lost 1 base and the J gene lost 4 bases, with 11 bases spanning the gap. Per the germline V gene, CDR1 is SEHNR and CDR2 is FQNEAQ (reference sequence). The CDR3 spans 15 residues. The CDR3 spells CASSLGGKGYNEQFF. DNA of the CDR3: TGTGCCAGCAGCTTAGGAGGGAAAGGTTACAATGAGCAGTTCTTC. Together with reference TRBV7-9 and TRBJ2-1, the CDR3 gives the full variable domain: DTGVSQNPRHKITKRGQNVTFRCDPISEHNRLYWYRQTLGQGPEFLTYFQNEAQLEKSRLLSDRFSAERPKGSFSTLEIQRTEQGDSAMYLCASSLGGKGYNEQFFGPGTRLTVL.

The chain is built from TRBV5-5 and TRBJ2-2; D remains unclear. This CDR3 region has 12 residues. V was shortened by 1 base and J by 7 bases, with 5 bases between the two germline ends. Germline lookup yields CDR1 SGHKS and CDR2 YYEKEE (reference sequence). In DNA, the CDR3 is TGTGCCAGCAGCTTGAGTAGCGGGGAGCTGTTTTTT. This gives the protein CASSLSSGELFF.

V is TRBV6-5 and J is TRBJ1-5, with 7 bases aligning to TRBD1. The CDR3 covers 13 residues. Germline V gene lookup returns CDR1 MNHEY and CDR2 SVGAGI. The CDR3 loop reads CTSGGFYNQPQHF. In nucleotides, the CDR3 is TGTACCTCAGGGGGTTTCTACAATCAGCCCCAGCATTTT.